This T cell receptor beta chain was recorded in a study of T-cell memory formation after mild COVID-19. About the research overall: TCR clusters were mostly confined to one donor each. Study-level results: The main location of contracting CD4+ clones was CM and EM, and that of contracting CD8+ clones was EMRA. A second wave expanding day 15 to 37 was CD4+-biased; contracting clones were balanced.

The V gene's germline CDR1 is MNHEY and CDR2 SVGAGI. Trimming stripped 5 bases from V and 0 bases from J, with 12 bases between. This CDR3 is 15 amino acids long. About this clonotype itself: Its antigen is undetermined.

After 5'RACE with constant-segment primers, TCR alpha and TCR beta cDNA libraries carrying sample barcodes and UMIs were obtained. TCRdb reanalysed the 5' RACE reads using MiXCR and keeps one entry per CDR3 protein. This table holds 250,000 to 300,000 distinct CDR3 sequences, roughly 15% found once. The specimen sequenced was PBMCs or a T cell subset sorted from them (not recorded which). The chain uses TRBV6-5 and TRBJ2-3; possible D gene TRBD1, 6 bases. This receptor was identified in a man aged 18 to 30 who had mild COVID-19 (a few samples of this study predate the infection). Cell type and time point are not known. The CDR3 region has the DNA TGTGCCAGCAGTCCACAGGGCTTCAGCACAGATACGCAGTATTTT. Translating it yields CASSPQGFSTDTQYF.